These T cell receptor beta chains were read from a single sample in a study of cytomegalovirus exposure and HLA in healthy donors. Clones were sequenced by immunoSEQ multiplex PCR, and TCRdb holds only the in-frame ones, with some missing. This sample has roughly 110,000 clones, with 60% to 75% found just once. Input material: PBMCs. The receptors come from a man in his thirties or forties in good health and CMV-seronegative. The CDR3 runs from the conserved cysteine through the conserved F or W. D genes are given only for firm matches. Clone size, where shown, is once, few, many, or a class for clones that have expanded.

cdr3_nt cdr3_aa j_call clone_size v_call d_call
TGCGCCAGCAGCGAGACAGGGGCAACGAACACTGAAGCTTTCTTT CASSETGATNTEAFF TRBJ1-1 NA TRBV5-1 TRBD1
TGTGCCACCAGCAGAGTTAACACAAGAGGTAGATCCTACGAGCAGTACTTC CATSRVNTRGRSYEQYF TRBJ2-7 NA TRBV15 NA
TGTGCCACAAGATCAGGGTATCTCCACGAGCAGTACTTC CATRSGYLHEQYF TRBJ2-7 once TRBV19 NA
TGTGCCAGCACCTGGGCGGCTAGCGGCGACTACAATGAGCAGTTCTTC CASTWAASGDYNEQFF TRBJ2-1 few TRBV9 TRBD2
TGTGCCAGTAGTATAGGCGGGACTATTGAAGAGACCCAGTACTTC CASSIGGTIEETQYF TRBJ2-5 few TRBV19 TRBD2
TGTGCCAGCTCACCACGGGCTAGCGGGAGGGCCACAGCTGAGCAGTACTTC CASSPRASGRATAEQYF TRBJ2-7 NA TRBV18 TRBD2
TGTGCCAGCAGTCTAGACAGGGGGCCCTACAATGAGCAGTTCTTC CASSLDRGPYNEQFF TRBJ2-1 NA TRBV2 TRBD1
TGCAGCGTGGGAGGGGGGAGTCCGAACATTCAGTACTTC CSVGGGSPNIQYF TRBJ2-4 NA TRBV29-1 NA
TGTGCCAGCAGCGTAGCTGTAGCGGGTGCCTACGAGCAGTACTTC CASSVAVAGAYEQYF TRBJ2-7 few TRBV9 TRBD2
TGTGCCAGCAGCGCCTCGACAGGGGCGGGGGCTGGGGCCAACGTCCTGACTTTC CASSASTGAGAGANVLTF TRBJ2-6 NA TRBV7-9 NA
TGCGCCAGCAGTGTACCCGGACAGGGGGCCTACGAGCAGTACTTC CASSVPGQGAYEQYF TRBJ2-7 few TRBV10-2 TRBD1
TGTGCCAGCAGTTTGGGTTGGGACAGAGTCTCCTCTGGGGCCAACGTCCTGACTTTC CASSLGWDRVSSGANVLTF TRBJ2-6 NA TRBV27 TRBD1
TGTGCCAGCAGACCCGTCTTGGGGACAGAAAAGAGTATTGACTACACCTTC CASRPVLGTEKSIDYTF TRBJ1-2 NA TRBV7-9 TRBD1
TGTGCCAGTAGTATAGCTTCGAGCAATCAGCCCCAGCATTTT CASSIASSNQPQHF TRBJ1-5 NA TRBV19 NA
TGTGCCACCAGCAGAGATCGGGGGACTAGCGGGGGGATCACTACCTACGAGCAGTACTTC CATSRDRGTSGGITTYEQYF TRBJ2-7 NA TRBV15 TRBD2
TGTGCCAGTACCCCAGGTAGTACCGGGGAGCTGTTTTTT CASTPGSTGELFF TRBJ2-2 few TRBV19 NA
TGTGCCAGCAGTTACTGGACTAGCGGGGGGGAGACCCAGTACTTC CASSYWTSGGETQYF TRBJ2-5 NA TRBV6-5 TRBD2
TGTGCCTGGAGTGTACTCCTACTTGAGGCCAAAAACATTCAGTACTTC CAWSVLLLEAKNIQYF TRBJ2-4 few TRBV30 NA
TGTGCCAGCAGCGACGGGGACAGGGGAACAGGTACGCAGTATTTT CASSDGDRGTGTQYF TRBJ2-3 few TRBV6-4 TRBD1
TGTGCCAGCAGCTATCAGGGAGATACGCAGTATTTT CASSYQGDTQYF TRBJ2-3 NA TRBV11-2 NA
TGTGCCAGCAGTTTACGGGGCTACGAGCAGTACTTC CASSLRGYEQYF TRBJ2-7 NA TRBV27 NA
TGTGCCACCCACCTTTCGGTAGCGGGAGGGAGAGATACGCAGTATTTT CATHLSVAGGRDTQYF TRBJ2-3 NA TRBV28 TRBD2
TGTGCCAGCAGTCCAAGAGGACTAGCGGGAGAAGAGACCCAGTACTTC CASSPRGLAGEETQYF TRBJ2-5 NA TRBV25-1 TRBD2
TGTGCCAGCAGCCAGGCGGGGGGGATCTCCTACAATGAGCAGTTCTTC CASSQAGGISYNEQFF TRBJ2-1 NA TRBV7-3 TRBD2
TGTGCCAGCAGTGAGACTAGCGGGAGATTCTACAATGAGCAGTTCTTC CASSETSGRFYNEQFF TRBJ2-1 NA TRBV6-1 TRBD2
TGCGCCAGCAGCCAAGTTATCAGGGGGGACTATGGCTACACCTTC CASSQVIRGDYGYTF TRBJ1-2 once TRBV4-3 TRBD1
TGTGCCAGCAGCTTGTTCGCTCAGGCTGGAAACACCATATATTTT CASSLFAQAGNTIYF TRBJ1-3 NA TRBV5-4 NA
TGTGCCTGGGGGGCCGGCTCCTATAATTCACCCCTCCACTTT CAWGAGSYNSPLHF TRBJ1-6 NA TRBV30 NA
TGCGCCAGCAGCATCACCCAGGGTGCGGGGGTTCCTCTTGAGTTCTTC CASSITQGAGVPLEFF TRBJ2-1 few TRBV5-1 TRBD2
TGCGCCAGCAGCTTGGCCCTCGGGACTAGCGGGGAAGAGACCCAGTACTTC CASSLALGTSGEETQYF TRBJ2-5 NA TRBV5-1 TRBD2
TGTGCCACCAGCACTGACAGGGGGGAGACCCAGTACTTC CATSTDRGETQYF TRBJ2-5 NA TRBV15 TRBD1
TGTGCCATCAGGATAGACAGGGGGAATTCACCCCTCCACTTT CAIRIDRGNSPLHF TRBJ1-6 NA TRBV10-3 TRBD1
TGTGCCAGCAGCTTACTCCTCGAGGGGGCAGAACCCCAAGAGACCCAGTACTTC CASSLLLEGAEPQETQYF TRBJ2-5 NA TRBV7-8 TRBD1
TGTGCCAGCTCTGGATCGGGCGGGGAGACCCAGTACTTC CASSGSGGETQYF TRBJ2-5 NA TRBV18 NA
TGCGCCAGCAGCTTGTTAGCGGAGTCGAACACCGGGGAGCTGTTTTTT CASSLLAESNTGELFF TRBJ2-2 NA TRBV5-1 NA
TGTGCCAGCAGCCTTACAGGGGTTGCTAATGAAAAACTGTTTTTT CASSLTGVANEKLFF TRBJ1-4 few TRBV7-9 TRBD1
TGTGCCTGGAGCAACCCCGGGACTAGCGGGAGAGATACGCAGTATTTT CAWSNPGTSGRDTQYF TRBJ2-3 NA TRBV30 TRBD2
TGTGCCAGCAGTAGCCAAAAAAGGGGGAATCAGCCCCAGCATTTT CASSSQKRGNQPQHF TRBJ1-5 NA TRBV6-1 NA
TGTGCCAGTAGGGGACAGGGGAGAGGGGTCACCGGGGAGCTGTTTTTT CASRGQGRGVTGELFF TRBJ2-2 NA TRBV19 TRBD1
TGCGCCAGCAGCGATACGAGCTCCTACAATGAGCAGTTCTTC CASSDTSSYNEQFF TRBJ2-1 NA TRBV5-1 NA
TGTGCCAGCAGCACTACCGGACAGGTCAATCAGCCCCAGCATTTT CASSTTGQVNQPQHF TRBJ1-5 few TRBV28 TRBD1
TGTGCCAGCAGCATCTCCGGGACAGGGGGATTGGAGACCCAGTACTTC CASSISGTGGLETQYF TRBJ2-5 NA TRBV11-2 TRBD1
TGTGCCAGCTCGCGGGGGAACACTGAAGCTTTCTTT CASSRGNTEAFF TRBJ1-1 NA TRBV27 NA
TGTGCCATCAGTGAGTCGGAGGAAAATTCACCCCTCCACTTT CAISESEENSPLHF TRBJ1-6 NA TRBV10-3 NA
TGTGCCAGCAGCCAGACAGGGTACACTGAAGCTTTCTTT CASSQTGYTEAFF TRBJ1-1 few TRBV6-5 TRBD1
TGTGCCAGCAGCTTAGGGGGGCGCCCCCTCCTGGGTGGAAACACCATATATTTT CASSLGGRPLLGGNTIYF TRBJ1-3 NA TRBV7-2 NA
TGTGCCAGCAGTTTCCACCATATACTAGCGGGAGGGCGGGCCGCCGACAATGAGCAGTTCTTC CASSFHHILAGGRAADNEQFF TRBJ2-1 NA TRBV28 TRBD2
TGTGCCACCCCCACAGGGGTTGGGTACTACGAGCAGTACTTC CATPTGVGYYEQYF TRBJ2-7 NA TRBV15 TRBD1
TGTGCCAGCAGCCCCCGGGGGGGGGATAGCGGGAGAGATGAGCAGTTCTTC CASSPRGGDSGRDEQFF TRBJ2-1 NA TRBV4-2 TRBD2
TGCGCCAGCAGTTCTACAGGGGTTGCCACTGAAGCTTTCTTT CASSSTGVATEAFF TRBJ1-1 NA TRBV10-1 TRBD1
TGCGCCAGCAGCTTGGAAGGGTCGGGACAGGGTCTCGGTGAAGCTTTCTTT CASSLEGSGQGLGEAFF TRBJ1-1 NA TRBV5-1 TRBD1
TGTGCCAGTAGACTAGCGGGGTTTACCAGCCTCACAGATACGCAGTATTTT CASRLAGFTSLTDTQYF TRBJ2-3 NA TRBV28 TRBD2
TGTGCCAGCAGTCGGGACAGGGAACGCCAGCGTCGCACCGGGGAGCTGTTTTTT CASSRDRERQRRTGELFF TRBJ2-2 NA TRBV7-2 TRBD1
TGTGCCAGCAGCTCTTCCGCCAGGGCTGGGGCCAACGTCCTGACTTTC CASSSSARAGANVLTF TRBJ2-6 NA TRBV11-3 NA
TGTGCCAGCAGCGCGGACGACAGGGGGCCCACCGGGGAGCTGTTTTTT CASSADDRGPTGELFF TRBJ2-2 NA TRBV9 TRBD1
TGTGCCAGTAAAGGGGGACAGCAAAACACAGATACGCAGTATTTT CASKGGQQNTDTQYF TRBJ2-3 NA TRBV19 TRBD1
TGTGCCAGCAGTGAATATCGTGGTAGCGGGGGGGCGGATACGCAGTATTTT CASSEYRGSGGADTQYF TRBJ2-3 NA TRBV25-1 TRBD2
TGCGCCAGCAGCTTGGGACTAGCGGGGAACTACGAGCAGTACTTC CASSLGLAGNYEQYF TRBJ2-7 NA TRBV5-1 TRBD2
TGTGCCAGTAGTCCCGGGACAGGCTATGGCTACACCTTC CASSPGTGYGYTF TRBJ1-2 few TRBV19 TRBD1
TGTGCCAGCAGTTTGACAGCAAACTCCTACGAGCAGTACTTC CASSLTANSYEQYF TRBJ2-7 NA TRBV28 NA